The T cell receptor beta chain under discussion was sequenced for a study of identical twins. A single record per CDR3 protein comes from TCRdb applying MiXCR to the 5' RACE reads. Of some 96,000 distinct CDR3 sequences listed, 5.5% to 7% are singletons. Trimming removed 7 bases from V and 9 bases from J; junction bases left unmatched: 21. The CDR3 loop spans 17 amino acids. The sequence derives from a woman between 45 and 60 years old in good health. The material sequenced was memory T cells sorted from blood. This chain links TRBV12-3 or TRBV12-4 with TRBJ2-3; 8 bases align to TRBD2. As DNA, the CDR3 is TGTGCCAGCACCACTACGGCGGGGGGAGGGAATAGAGGAACGCAGTATTTT. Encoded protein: CASTTTAGGGNRGTQYF.